This T cell receptor (beta chain) originates from a study of blood T cells in healthy people across ages. General study results and limits: Naive CD4+ cell counts and diversity both ran higher in long-lived than in aged donors.

Through a sample-barcoded 5' primer and a J-beta primer mix, a second PCR was run for roughly 7 to 12 cycles. Each CDR3 protein gets one entry after TCRdb re-called the 5' RACE reads with MiXCR. The table includes over a million distinct CDR3 sequences, approximately 26% detected once. This clonotype appeared a few times. No antigen is known for it. In addition, the sample was reused for a study of T cells of mothers and their children.

Sequenced material: blood. The TCR sequence derives from a girl aged 2-10 years in good health.

CDR3 sequence: CASSPLAGGGEEQYF. The CDR3 region has the DNA TGTGCCAGCAGCCCCTTGGCAGGCGGGGGGGAAGAGCAGTACTTC. The chain recombines TRBV7-9 with TRBJ2-7; TRBD2 aligns across 9 bases. Germline values: CDR1 SEHNR, CDR2 FQNEAQ (reference sequence). The ends lost 5 bases at V and 7 bases at J; junction bases unmatched: 12. The CDR3 has 15 amino acids.